These 8 T cell receptor beta chains were all obtained from the same sample, sequenced in a study of cytomegalovirus exposure and HLA in healthy donors (dated by TCRdb to 2017 to 2019). The library relied on the immunoSEQ multiplex PCR assay. For the multiplex PCR, a mixture combining 60 forward primers for TCR Vbeta segments and 13 reverse primers for TCR Jbeta segments was used. TCRdb re-hosts the immuneACCESS table, in-frame sequences only. Its copies lack some clones; in the studies checked, an unresolved V gene accounts for under half of them, and the cause for the rest is not known. The sample table shows approximately 150,000 clones, and more than 65% are seen once. The ten most abundant clones make up 2.8% of the sample. Sequencing was done on a sample of PBMCs. These receptors all come from a woman in her 40s in good health and CMV-seropositive.

This chain connects TRBV7-2 to TRBJ2-1; weak D call: TRBD2 (6 bases). Trimming left V 5 bases short and J 8 bases short, with 16 bases between. Germline V gene lookup returns CDR1 SGHTA and CDR2 FQGNSA. This CDR3 comprises 14 residues. The CDR3 sequence is CASSPTTSSYEQFF. The CDR3 DNA is TGTGCCAGCAGCCCGACCACTAGCAGCTATGAGCAGTTCTTC.

The V gene is TRBV28, the J gene TRBJ2-1, with TRBD1 matching 7 bases. Germline V gene sequence: CDR1 MDHEN, CDR2 SYDVKM. Trimming at V came to 3 bases and at J to 1 base, leaving 3 bases not matched to a gene. The CDR3 sequence is 15 residues long. CDR3 bases: TGTGCCAGCAGTTTGTCGGGACAGTCCTACAATGAGCAGTTCTTC. Its translation: CASSLSGQSYNEQFF.

This rearrangement joins TRBV5-1 to TRBJ2-3; 8 bases match TRBD1. The germline V gene has CDR1 SGHRS and CDR2 YFSETQ. V trimming: 4 bases; J trimming: 2 bases; junction bases outside the gene matches: 6. CDR3 length: 15 amino acids. The CDR3 DNA follows: TGCGCCAGCAGCGCCGGGACAGGAAACACAGATACGCAGTATTTT. This sequence encodes CASSAGTGNTDTQYF.

As to this clone: At one end the junction does not follow the germline gene, possibly because of a read error. This specimen includes other DNA sequences encoding the same CDR3. This sequence joins TRBV28 and TRBJ2-7, with D possibly TRBD2 on 5 matching bases. Germline V CDR1 and CDR2: MDHEN, SYDVKM. There are 11 residues in the CDR3. CDR3 sequence (DNA): TGTGCCAGCAGTGCGGGTTACGAGCAGTATTTC. Protein sequence: CASSAGYEQYF.

V usage is TRBV7-8 and J usage is TRBJ2-3; TRBD1 is a possible D gene (5 bases). This CDR3 is built from 15 residues. Trimming pared 3 bases from V and 0 bases from J, leaving 10 bases between. The germline V gene has CDR1 SGHVS and CDR2 FQNEAQ. The CDR3 loop is CASSLGLVSTDTQYF. In DNA, the CDR3 is TGTGCCAGCAGCTTGGGGCTGGTTAGCACAGATACGCAGTATTTT.

V and J are TRBV9 and TRBJ2-3; 10 nucleotides match TRBD2. CDR1 and CDR2 (germline): SGDLS, YYNGEE. The length of the CDR3 is 16 residues. V shed 0 bases, J shed 10 bases, and the junction held 11 bases outside the gene matches. CDR3 DNA: TGTGCCAGCAGCGTAGGGGCTAGCGGGAGAACAGAGGCGCAGTATTTT. It codes for CASSVGASGRTEAQYF.

The rearrangement links TRBV18 to TRBJ1-4; maybe TRBD1 (6 bases). CDR3 length: 16 amino acids. Trimming took off 6 bases at V and 0 bases at J, with 14 bases between the two ends. CDR1 is KGHSH and CDR2 is LQKENI in the germline V gene. In DNA, the CDR3 is TGTGCCAGCTCCCCTTGGACAGACTCAACTAATGAAAAACTGTTTTTT. This codes for CASSPWTDSTNEKLFF.

This chain uses TRBV7-6 with TRBJ1-2; D is possibly TRBD1 (6 bases). Germline V lookup: CDR1 SGHVS, CDR2 FNYEAQ. Trimming stripped 6 bases from V and 5 bases from J, with 13 bases between. This CDR3 region has 13 residues. Here the CDR3 reads CASRLRGEYGYTF. The CDR3 coding sequence is TGTGCCAGCAGGCTCAGGGGAGAGTATGGCTACACCTTC.